This TCR beta chain originates from a study of Graves' ophthalmopathy and Graves' hyperthyroidism. Study overall: Peripheral blood sampling occurred at initial diagnosis, before any treatment. Points from the study as a whole: Most expanded clonotypes in thyroid above 0.001 frequency also showed up in blood.

In this sample, this clonotype turned up many times. Its antigen is as yet unknown. In donors with ophthalmopathy, activity was moderate-to-severe, with CAS ≥3, NOSPECS ≥4 and duration under 3 months. Exclusion criteria comprised other autoimmune diseases, uncontrolled infections, pregnancy or lactation in patients. V was pared by 4 bases and J by 4 bases, with 11 bases between. Germline V lookup: CDR1 SGDLS, CDR2 YYNGEE. The CDR3 totals 13 residues. As the template, RNA transcripts were used to amplify TCR beta CDR3 regions. RT-PCR was first run with HTBI primers, then multiplex PCR in a second round. Each CDR3 protein is one row after TCRdb ran MiXCR on the multiplex PCR reads. This table has hundreds of thousands of distinct CDR3 sequences, 35% to 45% appearing once.

V usage is TRBV9 and J usage is TRBJ1-1; D gene unclear. The sequenced material came from peripheral blood. The sequence was obtained from an adult man with Graves' ophthalmopathy. The DNA for the CDR3 is TGTGCCAGCAGCCCAACGGGCGGCACTGAAGCTTTCTTT. Protein: CASSPTGGTEAFF.